A single sample gave rise to the 16 T cell receptor beta chains below, sequenced in a study of post-analysis software for immune sequencing data. Regarding the study as a whole: Relative to controls, patients had about five TRBV segments at higher frequency, with TRBV5-6, TRBV5-1 and TRBV20-1 among these.

TCR beta libraries were prepared from cDNA with unique molecular identifiers. TCRdb re-analysed the PCR reads in MiXCR, keeping a single row per CDR3 protein. The repertoire holds a few hundred thousand distinct CDR3 sequences, under 55% seen once, with over 10% in the top ten. Which antigens these TCRs recognize remains unknown. The sample was blood. The receptors here all came from a girl aged 10-17 years with multiple sclerosis.

The chain uses TRBV7-9 and TRBJ1-1; 8 bases are shared with TRBD1. The CDR3 totals 14 residues. Losses at the gene ends were 5 bases for V and 5 bases for J; bases not matched to a gene: 7. CDR1 and CDR2 from the germline V gene are SEHNR and FQNEAQ (reference sequence). CDR3 sequence reads: CASSPTGGETEAFF. In nucleotides, the CDR3 is TGTGCCAGCAGCCCCACAGGGGGAGAGACTGAAGCTTTCTTT.

J is TRBJ2-1 and V is TRBV9; D perhaps matches TRBD2 (5 bases). Between the trimmed V and J ends, which lost 1 base and 10 bases, there was a span of 12 bases. Germline lookup yields CDR1 SGDLS and CDR2 YYNGEE. The CDR3 covers 13 residues. CDR3 residues: CASSVLTGSEQFF. The CDR3 DNA follows: TGTGCCAGCAGCGTATTAACTGGGAGCGAGCAGTTCTTC.

This chain joins TRBV5-1 and TRBJ2-1; 11 bases are a match to TRBD2. Germline lookup yields CDR1 SGHRS and CDR2 YFSETQ. V lost 2 bases, J lost 8 bases, and 6 bases stayed unmatched. This CDR3 comprises 15 residues. For the CDR3, the DNA is TGCGCCAGCAGCTTTGGGACTAGCGGTCTGGATGAGCAGTTCTTC. Amino acid sequence: CASSFGTSGLDEQFF.

The DNA of the CDR3 is TGTGCCAGCAGTTACCCAGACAGTATAAACATTCAGTACTTC. This gives the protein CASSYPDSINIQYF. The chain employs TRBV6-2 or TRBV6-3 and TRBJ2-4; possible D gene TRBD1, 5 bases. V shed 2 bases and J shed 6 bases, with 11 bases lying between them. This CDR3 is 14 amino acids long. In germline, CDR1 is MNHEY, CDR2 SVGEGT.

This clonotype was seen a few times. The chain combines TRBV29-1 with TRBJ1-1; D gene unclear. The CDR3 spans 11 residues. V was shortened by 6 bases and J by 1 base, with 6 bases between the two germline ends. Looked up from germline, CDR1 is SQVTM and CDR2 is ANQGSEA. The CDR3 DNA reads as TGCAGCGTGGCAGAGAACACTGAAGCTTTCTTT. As protein: CSVAENTEAFF.

The chain carries TRBV28 and TRBJ2-5; TRBD2 matches 7 bases. Per the germline V gene, CDR1 is MDHEN and CDR2 is SYDVKM. V was pared by 1 base and J by 1 base, with 9 bases of the junction left unmatched. The CDR3 runs 17 residues. The CDR3 sequence: CASSLSPRLAGQETQYF. In DNA form, the CDR3 reads TGTGCCAGCAGTTTATCCCCCCGACTAGCAGGCCAAGAGACCCAGTACTTC.

The rearrangement uses TRBV12-3 or TRBV12-4 and TRBJ1-5; the D gene is possibly TRBD1 (5 bases). V lost 6 bases and J lost 1, with 10 bases in between. The CDR3 runs 14 residues. Here the CDR3 DNA reads TGTGCCAGCAGGGCCGACAGCAGCAATCAGCCCCAGCATTTT. As protein: CASRADSSNQPQHF.

This chain links TRBV12-3 or TRBV12-4 with TRBJ2-1; the D gene is possibly TRBD2 (5 bases). Trimming took off 7 bases at V and 4 bases at J, with 17 bases between the two ends. CDR3 length: 15 residues. As DNA, the CDR3 is TGTGCCAGCAAGTACGTCACCGGGGTGTACAATGAGCAGTTCTTC. The encoded protein is CASKYVTGVYNEQFF.

This clonotype was detected only once. The V and J genes are TRBV19 and TRBJ2-7; tentatively, D is TRBD1 or TRBD2 (5 bases each). Germline CDR1 is LNHDA and CDR2 is SQIVND (reference sequence). The CDR3 spans 15 residues. Trimming removed 5 bases at V and 3 bases at J, with 17 bases between. CDR3 DNA sequence: TGTGCCAGTAGTGCCCCGGGGCACAGTGTCTACGAGCAGTACTTC. Amino acids: CASSAPGHSVYEQYF. The complete variable domain, with remaining parts taken from reference TRBV19 and TRBJ2-7, reads DGGITQSPKYLFRKEGQNVTLSCEQNLNHDAMYWYRQDPGQGLRLIYYSQIVNDFQKGDIAEGYSVSREKKESFPLTVTSAQKNPTAFYLCASSAPGHSVYEQYFGPGTRLTVT.

This clonotype has only one observation. The chain is built from TRBV4-1 and TRBJ2-7; 7 nucleotides line up with TRBD2. The V gene end was trimmed by 0 bases and the J gene end by 6 bases; junction bases not matched to a gene: 8. CDR1 is MGHRA, CDR2 YSYEKL, per germline. This CDR3 has 15 residues. CDR3 amino acids: CASSQETAGVSEQYF. DNA for the CDR3: TGCGCCAGCAGCCAAGAAACGGCGGGAGTGAGCGAGCAGTACTTC.

The chain is built from TRBV29-1 and TRBJ1-1; D perhaps matches TRBD1 (6 bases). The germline V gene has CDR1 SQVTM and CDR2 ANQGSEA. Trimming removed 7 bases at V and 0 bases at J, with 12 bases between. This CDR3 spans 13 amino acids. The CDR3 is CSGSGVMNTEAFF. CDR3 in DNA: TGCAGCGGCTCAGGGGTTATGAACACTGAAGCTTTCTTT. Using reference TRBV29-1 and TRBJ1-1 for the parts outside the CDR3, the full variable domain is SAVISQKPSRDICQRGTSLTIQCQVDSQVTMMFWYRQQPGQSLTLIATANQGSEATYESGFVIDKFPISRPNLTFSTLTVSNMSPEDSSIYLCSGSGVMNTEAFFGQGTRLTVV.

The chain combines TRBV5-1 with TRBJ1-2; possible D gene TRBD1, 6 bases. CDR1 and CDR2 from the germline V gene are SGHRS and YFSETQ. The V end lost 0 bases, the J end lost 5 bases, and 20 bases lay between the germline ends. The CDR3 spans 17 residues. The CDR3 bases are TGCGCCAGCAGCTTGGGTCCTCGGCAGGGGCGGTTGTATGGCTACACCTTC. It specifies CASSLGPRQGRLYGYTF.

The table lists this clonotype with a few counts. The rearrangement joins TRBV6-2 or TRBV6-3 to TRBJ2-7; D is possibly TRBD1 (6 bases). This CDR3 is 18 amino acids long. Germline V CDR1 and CDR2: MNHEY, SVGEGT. Trimming left V 2 bases short and J 0 bases short, with 20 bases between. Here the CDR3 reads CASSYDSEWDTSSYEQYF. The CDR3, as DNA: TGTGCCAGCAGTTACGACAGCGAATGGGACACCTCCTCCTACGAGCAGTACTTC.

This clonotype appeared a few times. The V gene is TRBV6-5, the J gene TRBJ2-7; the match to TRBD1 covers 7 bases. This CDR3 has 14 amino acids. Germline V gene lookup returns CDR1 MNHEY and CDR2 SVGAGI. The V gene end was trimmed by 5 bases and the J gene end by 4 bases; junction bases not matched to a gene: 8. CDR3: CASSRQGVIYEQYF. CDR3 bases: TGTGCCAGCAGTAGACAGGGCGTTATTTACGAGCAGTACTTC.

The chain joins TRBV20-1 to TRBJ1-1, with D perhaps matching TRBD1 (6 bases). The V end was cut by 6 bases, the J end by 3 bases, with 20 bases between. This CDR3 is built from 15 residues. Looked up from germline, CDR1 is DFQATT and CDR2 is SNEGSKA (reference sequence). The CDR3: CSAIPLTGRDTEAFF. The CDR3 DNA is TGCAGTGCCATACCCCTAACAGGGAGGGACACTGAAGCTTTCTTT.

The chain carries TRBV5-1 and TRBJ2-5; D remains unclear. The CDR3 spans 14 residues. Trimming pared 0 bases from V and 2 bases from J, leaving 8 bases between. Germline V lookup: CDR1 SGHRS, CDR2 YFSETQ. CDR3 sequence: CASSLDRIQETQYF. The CDR3 bases are TGCGCCAGCAGCTTGGACAGAATTCAAGAGACCCAGTACTTC.